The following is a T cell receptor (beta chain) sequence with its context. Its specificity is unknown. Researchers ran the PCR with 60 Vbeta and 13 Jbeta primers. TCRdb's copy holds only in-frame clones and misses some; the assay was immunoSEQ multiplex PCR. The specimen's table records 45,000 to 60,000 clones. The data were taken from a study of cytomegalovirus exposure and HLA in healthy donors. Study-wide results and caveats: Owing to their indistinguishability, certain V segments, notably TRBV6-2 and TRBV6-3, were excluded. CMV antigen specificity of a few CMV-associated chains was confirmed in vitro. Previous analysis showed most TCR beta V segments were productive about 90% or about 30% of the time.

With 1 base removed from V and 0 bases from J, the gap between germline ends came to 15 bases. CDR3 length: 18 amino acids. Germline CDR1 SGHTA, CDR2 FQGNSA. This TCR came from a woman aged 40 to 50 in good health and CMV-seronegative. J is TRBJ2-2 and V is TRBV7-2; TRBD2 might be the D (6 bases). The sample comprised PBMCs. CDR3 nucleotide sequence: TGTGCCAGCAGCTTAGTAGTGACTAGTATCGCGAACACCGGGGAGCTGTTTTTT. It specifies CASSLVVTSIANTGELFF.